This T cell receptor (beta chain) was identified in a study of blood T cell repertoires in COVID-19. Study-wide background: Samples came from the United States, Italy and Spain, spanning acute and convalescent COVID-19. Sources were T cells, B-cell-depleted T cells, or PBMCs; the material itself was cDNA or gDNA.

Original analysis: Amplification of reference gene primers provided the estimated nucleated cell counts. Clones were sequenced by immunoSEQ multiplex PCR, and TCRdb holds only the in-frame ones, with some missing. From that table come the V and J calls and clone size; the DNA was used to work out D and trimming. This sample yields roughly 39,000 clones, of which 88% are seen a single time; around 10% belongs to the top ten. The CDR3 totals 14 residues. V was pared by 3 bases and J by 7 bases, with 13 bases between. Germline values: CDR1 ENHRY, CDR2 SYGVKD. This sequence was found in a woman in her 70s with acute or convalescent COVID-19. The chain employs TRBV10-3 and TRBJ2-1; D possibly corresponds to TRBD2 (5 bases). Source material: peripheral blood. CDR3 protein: CAISERTRGNEQFF. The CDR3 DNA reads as TGTGCCATCAGTGAAAGGACTCGTGGTAATGAGCAGTTCTTC.